This is a list of T cell receptor beta chains from one sample in a study of shared clonotypes between healthy human individuals. Assay: immunoSEQ multiplex PCR; the TCRdb copy retains only in-frame clones and omits some. The profile shows about 2.4 million clones, approximately 93% of them singletons. Material for sequencing was naive CD4+ T cells from PBMCs. These receptors originate from a young man in good health. Some clones in this sample may be carry-over from other donors' samples. Both conserved end residues are part of each CDR3. The order of the fields is J gene, D gene, V gene, CDR3 DNA, CDR3 protein. The D gene is left open where the match is weak.

j_call: TRBJ1-4; d_call: TRBD1; v_call: TRBV7-8; cdr3_nt: TGTGCCAGCAGCTTCTTCACAGGGGGCGAGATGGCAACTAATGAAAAACTGTTTTTT; cdr3_aa: CASSFFTGGEMATNEKLFF
j_call: TRBJ1-5; d_call: NA; v_call: TRBV6-6; cdr3_nt: TGTGCCAGCACTAACAGGGATAATCAGCCCCAGCATTTT; cdr3_aa: CASTNRDNQPQHF
j_call: TRBJ2-2; d_call: TRBD2; v_call: TRBV5-4; cdr3_nt: TGTGCCAGCAGCTTACCAAGCGGGAAAACCGGGGAGCTGTTTTTT; cdr3_aa: CASSLPSGKTGELFF
j_call: TRBJ2-3; d_call: TRBD2; v_call: TRBV9; cdr3_nt: TGTGCCAGCAGCGAAGGACTAGCCACAGATACGCAGTATTTT; cdr3_aa: CASSEGLATDTQYF
j_call: TRBJ1-2; d_call: NA; v_call: TRBV19; cdr3_nt: TGTGCCAGTAGTATTACCGGTACGGACGGATTCTATGGCTACACCTTC; cdr3_aa: CASSITGTDGFYGYTF
j_call: TRBJ2-2; d_call: NA; v_call: TRBV9; cdr3_nt: TGTGCCAGCAGCCGCCCTGGGAGCAAGGGCACCGGGGAGCTGTTTTTT; cdr3_aa: CASSRPGSKGTGELFF
j_call: TRBJ1-5; d_call: NA; v_call: TRBV6-5; cdr3_nt: TGTGCCAGCAGTTTTAGAGGGTCAGGGAATCAGCCCCAGCATTTT; cdr3_aa: CASSFRGSGNQPQHF
j_call: TRBJ1-2; d_call: NA; v_call: TRBV5-4; cdr3_nt: TGTGCCAGCAGCTTGGTGCGGGATGGCTACACCTTC; cdr3_aa: CASSLVRDGYTF
j_call: TRBJ1-2; d_call: NA; v_call: TRBV9; cdr3_nt: TGTGCCAGCAGCCCACCCCTGGGCCGGGGCTACACCTTC; cdr3_aa: CASSPPLGRGYTF
j_call: TRBJ2-7; d_call: NA; v_call: TRBV9; cdr3_nt: TGTGCCAGCGGACGGACCCCCCAGGGCGAGCAGTACTTC; cdr3_aa: CASGRTPQGEQYF
j_call: TRBJ2-5; d_call: NA; v_call: TRBV27; cdr3_nt: TGTGCCAGCAGTTTCGTCGGGGCGAAGACCCAGTACTTC; cdr3_aa: CASSFVGAKTQYF
j_call: TRBJ1-1; d_call: NA; v_call: TRBV28; cdr3_nt: TGTGCCAGCACGATAGGTGACACTGAAGCTTTCTTT; cdr3_aa: CASTIGDTEAFF